This T cell receptor beta chain was identified in a study of blood T cell repertoires in COVID-19. At the level of the study: Samples of COVID-19 (acute and convalescent) were obtained from the United States, Italy and Spain. The cDNA or gDNA used as material had been derived from T cells, B-cell-depleted T cells, or PBMCs.

Authors' data handling: Quantification of nucleated cells was approximated via reference gene primer amplification. Generated by immunoSEQ multiplex PCR, the TCRdb table keeps only in-frame clones and is missing some. D and trimming come from the DNA, and the V and J calls and clone size come from that table. The data contain under 500,000 clones, around nine tenths of them singletons. This clone came up once. Germline V gene data show CDR1 as SNHLY and CDR2 as FYNNEI. The CDR3 extends over 13 amino acids. Trimming took 8 bases from V and 2 from J, leaving 11 bases between them. The receptor was derived from a woman in her 30s with acute or convalescent COVID-19. Material: peripheral blood. The chain joins TRBV2 to TRBJ2-3; a possible D gene is TRBD1 (6 bases). This CDR3 reads CASSRTATDTQYF. The CDR3 DNA reads TGTGCCAGCTCCCGGACAGCCACAGATACGCAGTATTTT.